One sample yielded the 28 T cell receptor beta chains listed below, sequenced in a study of vaccination and CD4 T cells after COVID-19. What these receptors recognize is not known. Sequenced with the Oncomine TCR Beta short-read assay was DNA taken from cultured CD4+ T cells. TCRdb re-analysed the PCR reads in MiXCR, keeping a single row per CDR3 protein. In the table there are over 15,000 distinct CDR3 sequences, less than 75% of which are singletons. Stated treatment: roughly 10-day PBMC culture with coronavirus spike peptide pools or control peptides (ViraFEST assay). Sequencing input: CD4+ T cells from blood, cultured in vitro. Every receptor here comes from a human donor who had recovered from COVID-19.

This CDR3 reads CSARDLGDTDTQYF. The CDR3, as DNA: TGCAGTGCTAGAGATCTTGGGGACACAGATACGCAGTATTTT. The chain carries TRBV20-1 and TRBJ2-3; D gene uncertain. Trimming cost V 0 bases and J 2 bases, with 9 bases left between them. The CDR3 extends over 14 amino acids. Germline V gene data show CDR1 as DFQATT and CDR2 as SNEGSKA (reference sequence).

The gene calls are TRBV10-3 and TRBJ2-6, with D possibly TRBD2 on 6 matching bases. Germline assignment: CDR1 ENHRY and CDR2 SYGVKD. The CDR3 runs to 19 residues. V was clipped by 3 bases and J by 0 bases, with 18 bases between them. CDR3 in DNA: TGTGCCATCAGTGAAAACGCGGGACCCTCTGGCTCTGGGGCCAACGTCCTGACTTTC. Translated, it gives CAISENAGPSGSGANVLTF.

The J gene is TRBJ2-1, the V gene TRBV6-2 or TRBV6-3, with D maybe TRBD1 (6 bases). Germline V gene lookup returns CDR1 MNHEY and CDR2 SVGEGT. The CDR3 totals 12 residues. V was trimmed by 6 bases and J by 10 bases, leaving 13 bases between them. Here the CDR3 DNA reads TGTGCCAGCAGATTTTACCAGGGGGAGCAGTTCTTC. It specifies CASRFYQGEQFF.

The V gene is TRBV19, the J gene TRBJ1-5; the D is unclear. The germline V gene has CDR1 LNHDA and CDR2 SQIVND (reference sequence). V lost 1 base and J 5 bases, leaving 12 bases between the germline ends. This CDR3 is 15 amino acids long. The CDR3 loop is CASSIVSAGYQPQHF. CDR3 in DNA: TGTGCCAGTAGTATAGTCTCGGCAGGATATCAGCCCCAGCATTTT.

The chain couples TRBV6-2 or TRBV6-3 to TRBJ2-7; TRBD1 might be the D (5 bases). This CDR3 comprises 15 residues. The V and J ends lost 3 bases and 0 bases respectively, with 12 bases between them. The germline CDR1 and CDR2 sequences are MNHEY and SVGEGT. The CDR3 loop reads CASSYWGRSSYEQYF. Written as DNA, the CDR3 is TGTGCCAGCAGTTATTGGGGCCGTAGCTCCTACGAGCAGTACTTC.

This clonotype turned up a few times. The CDR3 nucleotides are TGTGCCAGCAGTTTAGAGGGGAATAGCAATCAGCCCCAGCATTTT. Translation gives CASSLEGNSNQPQHF. The chain joins TRBV27 to TRBJ1-5; the D gene is possibly TRBD1 (5 bases). Trimming took off 2 bases at V and 0 bases at J, with 8 bases between the two ends. The CDR3 runs to 15 residues. Germline assignment: CDR1 MNHEY and CDR2 SMNVEV (reference sequence).

The chain has TRBV19 and TRBJ2-7; D remains ambiguous. Trimming pared 3 bases from V and 0 bases from J, leaving 12 bases between. Germline CDR1 LNHDA, CDR2 SQIVND (reference sequence). This CDR3 region has 15 residues. This chain's CDR3 is CASSIHGARSYEQYF. The DNA of the CDR3 is TGTGCCAGTAGTATCCATGGAGCCCGCTCCTACGAGCAGTACTTC.

The chain carries TRBV7-3 and TRBJ2-5; tentative D call: TRBD1 (5 bases). The CDR3 length is 15 residues. V shed 3 bases and J shed 0 bases, with 11 bases lying between them. CDR1 and CDR2 from the germline V gene are SGHTA and FQGTGA. Written as DNA, the CDR3 is TGTGCCAGCAGCTTGTCCCCAGGGAACCAAGAGACCCAGTACTTC. Its protein product is CASSLSPGNQETQYF.

The V gene is TRBV6-1, the J gene TRBJ2-1, with D maybe TRBD2 (6 bases). Between the trimmed V and J ends, which lost 6 bases and 6 bases, there was a span of 12 bases. Germline CDR1 MNHNS, CDR2 SASEGT. The CDR3 is made up of 13 amino acids. CDR3 in DNA: TGTGCCAGCAGCCAGACTAGAACCAATGAGCAGTTCTTC. It codes for CASSQTRTNEQFF.

The J gene is TRBJ2-2, the V gene TRBV2; 8 bases line up with TRBD2. The CDR3 spans 15 residues. Germline CDR1 reads SNHLY; CDR2 reads FYNNEI. The V and J ends lost 3 bases and 5 bases, in that order; junction bases with no gene match: 5. The CDR3: CASSEGVAGTGELFF. The CDR3, as DNA: TGTGCCAGCAGTGAGGGGGTAGCGGGAACCGGGGAGCTGTTTTTT. Complete variable domain (other parts from reference TRBV2 and TRBJ2-2): EPEVTQTPSHQVTQMGQEVILRCVPISNHLYFYWYRQILGQKVEFLVSFYNNEISEKSEIFDDQFSVERPDGSNFTLKIRSTKLEDSAMYFCASSEGVAGTGELFFGEGSRLTVL.

The genes are TRBV7-2 and TRBJ2-5; no definite D call. The germline gives CDR1 SGHTA, CDR2 FQGNSA. Trimming stripped 5 bases from V and 4 bases from J, with 11 bases between. This CDR3 has 13 residues. The DNA of the CDR3 is TGTGCCAGCAGCCCTTTGGGCTCAGAGACCCAGTACTTC. Protein: CASSPLGSETQYF.

The chain uses TRBV20-1 and TRBJ2-1; 8 nucleotides align to TRBD2. The CDR3 length is 15 residues. Trimming at V came to 0 bases and at J to 2 bases, leaving 3 bases not matched to a gene. Germline loops: CDR1 DFQATT, CDR2 SNEGSKA (reference sequence). This chain's CDR3 is CSAREAREAYNEQFF. The CDR3 bases are TGCAGTGCTAGAGAGGCGCGGGAGGCCTACAATGAGCAGTTCTTC.

The rearrangement joins TRBV10-2 to TRBJ2-3; D is perhaps TRBD1 (5 bases). The CDR3 extends over 15 amino acids. Trimming shortened V by 2 bases and J by 7 bases, and 16 bases separated the two germline ends. The V gene's germline CDR1 is WSHSY and CDR2 SAAADI. Here the CDR3 DNA reads TGCGCCAGCAGTGAGGGAGAGCAGGGCTTCAATACGCAGTATTTT. Translation: CASSEGEQGFNTQYF.

The J gene is TRBJ2-5, the V gene TRBV19, with D perhaps TRBD2 (7 bases). Deletions cut 6 bases from V and 2 bases from J, with 19 bases between. Germline values: CDR1 LNHDA, CDR2 SQIVND (reference sequence). This CDR3 is 16 amino acids long. CDR3 coding DNA: TGTGCCAGTAGGCCCCTGGGAGGGGGGGCACAAGAGACCCAGTACTTC. It yields the protein CASRPLGGGAQETQYF.

Judged by abundance, this clonotype is large (0.1 to 1%). The chain links TRBV6-1 to TRBJ1-2; D gene ambiguous. The CDR3 extends over 14 amino acids. The germline CDR1 and CDR2 sequences are MNHNS and SASEGT. With 2 bases removed from V and 2 bases from J, the gap between germline ends came to 9 bases. Written as DNA, the CDR3 is TGTGCCAGCAGTGAATATGGCAGCAACTATGGCTACACCTTC. It yields the protein CASSEYGSNYGYTF.

J is TRBJ2-5 and V is TRBV7-2; TRBD2 matches at 10 bases. There are 16 residues in the CDR3. Germline trimming cut 5 bases from V and 2 bases from J; bases unmatched to any gene: 8. Germline V gene data show CDR1 as SGHTA and CDR2 as FQGNSA. The CDR3 is CASSPRTSGAQETQYF. The CDR3 region has the DNA TGTGCCAGCAGCCCCCGGACTAGCGGAGCGCAAGAGACCCAGTACTTC.

The genes are TRBV29-1 and TRBJ1-2; D call uncertain. The CDR3 is 12 residues long. The V end was cut by 3 bases, the J end by 2 bases, with 7 bases between. Germline lookup yields CDR1 SQVTM and CDR2 ANQGSEA. Here the CDR3 reads CSVENNNYGYTF. DNA for the CDR3: TGCAGCGTTGAGAACAACAACTATGGCTACACCTTC.

The chain is built from TRBV19 and TRBJ1-2; D is undetermined. Germline CDR1 and CDR2: LNHDA and SQIVND (reference sequence). Between the trimmed V and J ends, which lost 4 bases and 6 bases, there was a span of 3 bases. The length of the CDR3 is 10 residues. The CDR3 sequence: CASSRDGYTF. DNA of the CDR3: TGTGCCAGTAGTAGGGATGGCTACACCTTC.

In nucleotides, the CDR3 is TGTGCCAGCAGCTCGGGTGGGTCAACAGGGCGAGGCGGCTACACCTTC. It translates to CASSSGGSTGRGGYTF. The chain employs TRBV5-4 and TRBJ1-2; a weak D match, TRBD1 (6 bases). From germline, CDR1 is SGHNT and CDR2 YYREEE (reference sequence). This CDR3 contains 16 residues. The V gene lost 3 bases and the J gene lost 8 bases, with 23 bases spanning the gap. Filled out from reference TRBV5-4 and TRBJ1-2, the complete variable domain reads ETGVTQSPTHLIKTRGQQVTLRCSSQSGHNTVSWYQQALGQGPQFIFQYYREEENGRGNFPPRFSGLQFPNYSSELNVNALELDDSALYLCASSSGGSTGRGGYTFGSGTRLTVV.

This chain joins TRBV6-2 or TRBV6-3 and TRBJ2-1, with D uncertain. Per germline, CDR1 MNHEY and CDR2 SVGEGT. CDR3 length: 12 residues. Between the trimmed V and J ends, which lost 2 bases and 8 bases, there was a span of 7 bases. The CDR3 DNA reads TGTGCCAGCAGTTACCGGGTGGATGAGCAGTTCTTC. Translating gives CASSYRVDEQFF.

The chain is built from TRBV5-1 and TRBJ1-2, with 9 positions matching TRBD1. This CDR3 comprises 16 residues. Trimming removed 4 bases from V and 2 bases from J; junction bases left unmatched: 9. Germline V gene data show CDR1 as SGHRS and CDR2 as YFSETQ. The CDR3 here is CASSPGPGTGNYGYTF. The CDR3 DNA follows: TGCGCCAGCAGCCCTGGACCCGGGACAGGGAACTATGGCTACACCTTC.

This chain connects TRBV20-1 to TRBJ1-2; D uncertain. V was shortened by 4 bases and J by 3 bases, with 9 bases between the two germline ends. The CDR3 loop spans 12 amino acids. The germline V gene encodes CDR1 DFQATT and CDR2 SNEGSKA (reference sequence). The CDR3 here is CSATPGDYGYTF. The DNA for the CDR3 is TGCAGTGCTACCCCCGGGGACTATGGCTACACCTTC.

The genes are TRBV5-4 and TRBJ2-1, with 12 bases that match TRBD2. Germline loops: CDR1 SGHNT, CDR2 YYREEE (reference sequence). The V gene end was trimmed by 5 bases and the J gene end by 0 bases; junction bases not matched to a gene: 6. This CDR3 has 17 residues. The CDR3 sequence: CASRLAGGPSSYNEQFF. CDR3 DNA: TGTGCCAGCAGGCTAGCGGGAGGGCCCAGCTCCTACAATGAGCAGTTCTTC.

This chain uses TRBV10-2 with TRBJ2-1, with 13 nucleotides matching TRBD2. This CDR3 has 18 amino acids. The V gene end was trimmed by 4 bases and the J gene end by 0 bases; junction bases not matched to a gene: 6. CDR1 and CDR2 (germline): WSHSY, SAAADI. As DNA, the CDR3 is TGCGCCAGCAGTGGGACTAGCGGGAGAATGGGCTCCTACAATGAGCAGTTCTTC. Translating gives CASSGTSGRMGSYNEQFF.

The chain employs TRBV7-9 and TRBJ2-5; perhaps TRBD2 as D (7 bases). Trimming cost V 1 base and J 4 bases, with 10 bases left between them. CDR1 is SEHNR and CDR2 is FQNEAQ in the germline V gene (reference sequence). The CDR3 totals 14 residues. The CDR3, as DNA: TGTGCCAGCAGCTTAGAGGCGGGGGCAGAGACCCAGTACTTC. It specifies CASSLEAGAETQYF.

The J gene is TRBJ2-2, the V gene TRBV7-2; D is unresolved. With 5 bases removed from V and 7 bases from J, the gap between germline ends came to 14 bases. CDR1 and CDR2 from the germline V gene are SGHTA and FQGNSA. There are 14 residues in the CDR3. In DNA, the CDR3 is TGTGCCAGCAGCCTAGAGCGTTCCGGCGGGGAGCTGTTTTTT. Its translation is CASSLERSGGELFF.

The rearrangement uses TRBV30 and TRBJ2-3; no reliable D call. This CDR3 comprises 13 residues. From germline, CDR1 is GTSNPN and CDR2 SVGIG (reference sequence). V was pared by 4 bases and J by 5 bases, with 13 bases between. The CDR3 loop reads CAWTQNGRDTQYF. CDR3 nucleotides: TGTGCCTGGACTCAGAACGGGCGAGATACGCAGTATTTT.

The genes are TRBV4-1 and TRBJ2-1; TRBD1 is a possible D gene (5 bases). CDR1 is MGHRA and CDR2 is YSYEKL in the germline V gene. The CDR3 extends over 15 amino acids. The germline V and J ends were trimmed by 2 bases and 0 bases, with 8 bases remaining between them. CDR3 nucleotides: TGCGCCAGCAGCCAACTAGGGGTCTCCTACAATGAGCAGTTCTTC. Encoded protein: CASSQLGVSYNEQFF.